Below, 26 T cell receptor beta chains from the same sample are listed, as sequenced in a study of Graves' ophthalmopathy and Graves' hyperthyroidism listed by TCRdb under 2018. Sequencing was carried out with an Illumina HiSeq 2000. For repertoire sequencing, TCR beta CDR3 regions were amplified from RNA transcripts. The first round was an RT-PCR using HTBI primers with the Qiagen OneStep RT-PCR kit, and this first round was followed by a second-round multiplex PCR, then size selection and purification. TCRdb's own reprocessing of the public reads used fastp at Q25 and MiXCR and kept productive beta chains. Duplicate CDR3 protein sequences are folded into a single record with the most common DNA and genes. For this sample there are about 500,000 distinct CDR3 sequences; less than 40% appear just once. The ten largest account for approximately 4.1% of the sample. The source material was peripheral blood or thyroid tissue (not recorded which). These receptors all stem from an adult man with Graves' hyperthyroidism.

This CDR3 reads CATSEDAGGLEQFF. CDR3 sequence (DNA): TGTGCCACCAGTGAGGATGCGGGGGGACTCGAGCAGTTCTTC. The chain combines TRBV24-1 with TRBJ2-1; 8 bases line up with TRBD2. Trimming removed 4 bases from V and 10 bases from J; junction bases left unmatched: 8. The CDR3 length is 14 residues. Germline V gives CDR1 KGHDR, CDR2 SFDVKD.

This clonotype occurred many times. The chain links TRBV27 to TRBJ1-5; D might be TRBD1 (5 bases). CDR3 length: 15 amino acids. The V and J ends lost 4 bases and 2 bases respectively, with 12 bases between them. Looked up from germline, CDR1 is MNHEY and CDR2 is SMNVEV (reference sequence). CDR3 nucleotides: TGTGCCAGCAGTTGGGGTGGCAGGGGCAATCAGCCCCAGCATTTT. Translation: CASSWGGRGNQPQHF.

V and J are TRBV6-5 and TRBJ1-6; 8 bases are a match to TRBD1. J was trimmed by 8 bases and V by 1 base; bases with no gene match: 7. The CDR3 runs to 16 residues. Germline loops: CDR1 MNHEY, CDR2 SVGAGI. The CDR3: CASSYYQGAPDSPLHF. DNA of the CDR3: TGTGCCAGCAGTTACTATCAGGGGGCGCCTGATTCACCCCTCCACTTT.

The V and J genes are TRBV28 and TRBJ1-1; 7 positions match TRBD1. CDR1 and CDR2 (germline): MDHEN, SYDVKM. The CDR3 has 15 residues. V trimming: 7 bases; J trimming: 1 base; junction bases outside the gene matches: 9. CDR3 in DNA: TGTGCCAGCAAACCGCCCGACAGGGCGAACACTGAAGCTTTCTTT. It encodes CASKPPDRANTEAFF.

This clonotype occurred many times. This chain connects TRBV7-2 to TRBJ1-1, with unresolved D. From germline, CDR1 is SGHTA and CDR2 FQGNSA. V lost 6 bases and J lost 7, with 18 bases in between. This CDR3 has 14 residues. The CDR3 DNA reads TGTGCCAGCAGTCGAAACCGGATCAACCTTGAAGCTTTCTTT. Protein product: CASSRNRINLEAFF.

A single count supports this clonotype. A much larger clone lies one base from this, so it may be a read error. This chain joins TRBV27 and TRBJ2-7; D unclear. Between the trimmed V and J ends, which lost 3 bases and 9 bases, there was a span of 15 bases. Looked up from germline, CDR1 is MNHEY and CDR2 is SMNVEV (reference sequence). The CDR3 is made up of 13 amino acids. CDR3 residues: CASSFRLVSGQYF. The CDR3 bases are TGTGCCAGCAGTTTCAGGCTAGTCTCCGGGCAGTACTTC.

This chain links TRBV19 with TRBJ2-5; D is perhaps TRBD1 (5 bases). The CDR3 totals 13 residues. The germline V and J ends were trimmed by 6 bases and 5 bases, with 13 bases remaining between them. Germline CDR1 and CDR2: LNHDA and SQIVND (reference sequence). This CDR3 is CASSRQLRETQYF. CDR3 coding DNA: TGTGCCAGTAGCAGACAGTTACGTGAGACCCAGTACTTC.

V usage is TRBV7-6 and J usage is TRBJ2-2; 8 bases line up with TRBD2. Germline V gives CDR1 SGHVS, CDR2 FNYEAQ. V shed 5 bases, J shed 2 bases, and the junction held 7 bases outside the gene matches. The CDR3 sequence is 16 residues long. Here the CDR3 DNA reads TGTGCCAGCAGCAAAGGACTAGCTGACAACACCGGGGAGCTGTTTTTT. It encodes CASSKGLADNTGELFF.

In its sample, this clonotype was seen many times. The rearrangement uses TRBV29-1 and TRBJ1-1; D remains unclear. The V gene lost 1 base and the J gene lost 3 bases, with 6 bases spanning the gap. Per germline, CDR1 SQVTM and CDR2 ANQGSEA. The CDR3 runs to 12 residues. CDR3 nucleotides: TGCAGCGTTGAAGCTAGGGACACTGAAGCTTTCTTT. Translating gives CSVEARDTEAFF.

This clonotype was counted at least ten times. CDR3 nucleotides: TGTGCCAGTAGTGGGATTCACAGGGGCAACTCTGGAAACACCATATATTTT. Amino acid sequence: CASSGIHRGNSGNTIYF. The J gene is TRBJ1-3, the V gene TRBV19; 7 bases match TRBD1. J lost 0 bases, V lost 5 bases, and 10 bases had no gene match. The germline V gene encodes CDR1 LNHDA and CDR2 SQIVND (reference sequence). The CDR3 has 17 residues.

CDR3 in amino acids: CASSYEGGEPQHF. CDR3 coding DNA: TGTGCCAGCAGTTACGAAGGGGGCGAGCCCCAGCATTTT. The chain links TRBV6-5 to TRBJ1-5, with 7 bases identical to TRBD1. V was clipped by 2 bases and J by 8 bases; unmatched bases: 3. The CDR3 extends over 13 amino acids. Germline V CDR1 and CDR2: MNHEY, SVGAGI.

This clonotype showed up just a few times. J is TRBJ1-1 and V is TRBV30; D ambiguous. The germline CDR1 and CDR2 sequences are GTSNPN and SVGIG (reference sequence). The CDR3 has 12 residues. Between the trimmed V and J ends, which lost 5 bases and 1 base, there was a span of 8 bases. Here the CDR3 reads CAWGMENTEAFF. The DNA for the CDR3 is TGTGCCTGGGGGATGGAGAACACTGAAGCTTTCTTT.

The chain has TRBV7-2 and TRBJ2-3; the D is unclear. The CDR3 has 15 residues. Trimming stripped 5 bases from V and 1 base from J, with 13 bases between. Germline loops: CDR1 SGHTA, CDR2 FQGNSA. In nucleotides, the CDR3 is TGTGCCAGCAGCCACGGGCCTGACGGCACAGATACGCAGTATTTT. Translated: CASSHGPDGTDTQYF.

This clonotype came up a few times. This chain uses TRBV7-3 with TRBJ1-1; TRBD1 might be the D (5 bases). Trimming removed 3 bases from V and 8 bases from J, with 10 bases in between. The CDR3 spans 12 residues. CDR1 and CDR2 from the germline V gene are SGHTA and FQGTGA. CDR3 sequence (DNA): TGTGCCAGCAGCTTGCAGGGTGGAGAAGCTTTCTTT. Translating gives CASSLQGGEAFF.

Remarks on this clonotype: A read error may produce the germline difference seen at one junction end. The chain couples TRBV11-2 to TRBJ2-7, with 8 bases fitting TRBD1. The CDR3 has 14 amino acids. CDR1 is SGHAT and CDR2 is FQNNGV in the germline V gene. The CDR3 reads CSAQSGQAIYEQYF. CDR3 nucleotide sequence: TGCAGCGCCCAATCGGGACAGGCGATCTACGAGCAGTACTTC.

This clonotype was seen repeatedly, ten times or more. The chain recombines TRBV5-5 with TRBJ2-7; D assignment may be TRBD1 or TRBD2 (5 bases each). The CDR3 covers 12 residues. Germline V gene sequence: CDR1 SGHKS, CDR2 YYEKEE (reference sequence). V lost 4 bases and J lost 8, with 13 bases in between. DNA of the CDR3: TGTGCCAGCAGCCCTGCCGGGACCCAGCAGTACTTC. Protein product: CASSPAGTQQYF.

This clonotype appeared many times. J is TRBJ1-5 and V is TRBV4-2, with no clear D. V was cut by 0 bases and J by 7 bases, with 7 bases left in between. In germline, CDR1 is LGHNA, CDR2 YNFKEQ. This CDR3 region has 13 residues. The CDR3 loop reads CASSQDLEQPQHF. For the CDR3, the DNA is TGTGCCAGCAGCCAAGATCTAGAACAGCCCCAGCATTTT.

On this clonotype: A much bigger clone sits one base away, suggesting this may be a read error. The chain combines TRBV29-1 with TRBJ2-4; D is undetermined. The length of the CDR3 is 14 residues. Germline CDR1 is SQVTM and CDR2 is ANQGSEA. CDR3 DNA sequence: TGCAGTGTAAGGCCGGCACTAGCCAAAAACATTCAGTACTTC. Protein product: CSVRPALAKNIQYF.

The rearrangement joins TRBV24-1 to TRBJ2-1; 10 bases map to TRBD2. The last part of the DNA fits TRBJ2-7 better; the J call may be wrong. Germline CDR1 KGHDR, CDR2 SFDVKD. The CDR3 sequence is 15 residues long. As DNA, the CDR3 is TGTGCCACCAGTGATTGGTCTAGCGGGAGAAATGAGCAGTACTTC. Protein: CATSDWSSGRNEQYF.

This chain links TRBV24-1 with TRBJ2-1; D is perhaps TRBD1 (5 bases). CDR3 length equals 16 residues. Trimming removed 5 bases at V and 2 bases at J, with 15 bases between. The germline V gene encodes CDR1 KGHDR and CDR2 SFDVKD. CDR3 residues: CATSARAAYPYNEQFF. The CDR3 region has the DNA TGTGCCACCAGTGCCAGGGCAGCGTATCCCTACAATGAGCAGTTCTTC.

The chain uses TRBV30 and TRBJ1-2; no firm D call. The CDR3 contains 11 residues. Per the germline V gene, CDR1 is GTSNPN and CDR2 is SVGIG (reference sequence). V shed 0 bases and J shed 2 bases, with 1 base lying between them. CDR3 region: CAWSVNYGYTF. CDR3 in DNA: TGTGCCTGGAGTGTGAACTATGGCTACACCTTC.

A note on this clonotype: Since a much larger clone is just one base distant, this may be a read error. J is TRBJ2-5 and V is TRBV5-4; D could derive from TRBD1 or TRBD2 (6 bases each). From germline, CDR1 is SGHNT and CDR2 YYREEE (reference sequence). The CDR3 runs to 15 residues. V was shortened by 3 bases and J by 7 bases, with 19 bases between the two germline ends. The CDR3 region has the DNA TGTGCCAGCAGCTCCCGGGTGGAAGGGGGAGGGACCCAGTACTTC. This sequence encodes CASSSRVEGGGTQYF.

The chain links TRBV27 to TRBJ2-7; 8 bases are shared with TRBD2. Germline V gene data show CDR1 as MNHEY and CDR2 as SMNVEV (reference sequence). This CDR3 is built from 14 residues. V gave up 5 bases and J gave up 4 bases; unmatched junction bases: 7. The CDR3 DNA follows: TGTGCCAGCAGTGGGGGGACTAGTTGGTACGAGCAGTACTTC. Translated, it gives CASSGGTSWYEQYF.

The V call is TRBV7-2, the J call TRBJ2-3, with 10 bases matching TRBD2. The CDR3 is made up of 14 amino acids. CDR1 and CDR2 from the germline V gene are SGHTA and FQGNSA. With 5 bases clipped from V and 5 bases from J, the junction kept 4 bases outside the gene matches. The DNA of the CDR3 is TGTGCCAGCAGCCAAGGACTAGCGGTAGATACGCAGTATTTT. This encodes CASSQGLAVDTQYF.

With regard to this clonotype: At one boundary the junction diverges from the germline segment, which might be a read error. The genes are TRBV20-1 and TRBJ1-4; D might be TRBD1 (6 bases). The V gene's germline CDR1 is DFQATT and CDR2 SNEGSKA (reference sequence). This CDR3 has 16 residues. This chain's CDR3 is CSARIGAGATNGKLFF. DNA of the CDR3: TGCAGTGCTAGGATCGGGGCAGGGGCAACTAATGGAAAACTGTTTTTT.

A note on this clonotype: One junction end does not reproduce the germline sequence, and a read error may be involved. The rearrangement uses TRBV29-1 and TRBJ1-1; D gene uncertain. CDR3 length: 13 amino acids. Germline V gene lookup returns CDR1 SQVTM and CDR2 ANQGSEA. As DNA, the CDR3 is TGCAGCGTGGAAACGGGAGTGAACACTGGAGCTCTCTTT. Amino acid sequence: CSVETGVNTGALF.